What follows are 16 T cell receptor beta chains derived from one specimen sequenced in a study of shared clonotypes between healthy human individuals. The method was immunoSEQ multiplex PCR; TCRdb's version includes in-frame clones alone and lacks a portion of them. The sample shows over 1.5 million clones, 95% to 99% of them seen only once. Sequenced input: naive CD4+ T cells sorted from blood. Subset: CD45RA+ positively selected. Every receptor here comes from a man younger than 45 in good health.

The CDR3 DNA reads as TGTGCCAGCAGACCCCCAGGGAGTGCCTACAATGAGCAGTTCTTC. Protein sequence: CASRPPGSAYNEQFF. The chain links TRBV28 to TRBJ2-1; either TRBD1 or TRBD2 may supply D (5 bases each). The germline V and J ends were trimmed by 6 bases and 2 bases, with 14 bases remaining between them. CDR1 MDHEN and CDR2 SYDVKM come from the germline V gene. The CDR3 covers 15 residues.

CDR3 coding DNA: TGTGCCAGCAGCTTAGATACAGCCTCCTACGAGCAGTACTTC. It specifies CASSLDTASYEQYF. This chain links TRBV7-2 with TRBJ2-7, with unresolved D. The germline V gene has CDR1 SGHTA and CDR2 FQGNSA. V dropped 1 base and J dropped 0 bases, with 7 bases sitting between them. This CDR3 has 14 residues.

About this clone: The sample contains more than one DNA sequence encoding this CDR3. V gene TRBV28 combines with J gene TRBJ2-7; TRBD2 matches 8 bases. CDR1 MDHEN and CDR2 SYDVKM come from the germline V gene. The CDR3 totals 14 residues. Germline trimming cut 3 bases from V and 1 base from J; bases unmatched to any gene: 2. DNA for the CDR3: TGTGCCAGCAGTTTCGGGGGGGTTTCCTACGAGCAGTACTTC. Its translation is CASSFGGVSYEQYF. The complete variable domain, with remaining parts taken from reference TRBV28 and TRBJ2-7, reads DVKVTQSSRYLVKRTGEKVFLECVQDMDHENMFWYRQDPGLGLRLIYFSYDVKMKEKGDIPEGYSVSREKKERFSLILESASTNQTSMYLCASSFGGVSYEQYFGPGTRLTVT.

The chain uses TRBV18 and TRBJ2-1; maybe TRBD2 (5 bases). Germline CDR1 reads KGHSH; CDR2 reads LQKENI. The CDR3 is 13 residues long. Trimming left V 3 bases short and J 9 bases short, with 12 bases between. The CDR3 spells CASSPGLPSEQFF. For the CDR3, the DNA is TGTGCCAGCTCACCCGGACTGCCCAGTGAGCAGTTCTTC.

Of note for this clone: One end of the junction varies from germline; a read error may be responsible. Other DNA sequences in this sample translate to the same CDR3. V usage is TRBV5-4 and J usage is TRBJ2-7; no reliable D call. Germline values: CDR1 SGHNT, CDR2 YYREEE (reference sequence). This CDR3 comprises 13 residues. The CDR3 DNA sequence: TGTGCCAGCAGTTTGGACCCTCCCTACGAGCAGTACTTC. Protein product: CASSLDPPYEQYF. The full variable domain, in which reference TRBV5-4 and TRBJ2-7 provide the parts outside the CDR3, is ETGVTQSPTHLIKTRGQQVTLRCSSQSGHNTVSWYQQALGQGPQFIFQYYREEENGRGNFPPRFSGLQFPNYSSELNVNALELDDSALYLCASSLDPPYEQYFGPGTRLTVT.

V usage is TRBV7-6 and J usage is TRBJ2-2; no clear D. The CDR3 has 14 amino acids. V lost 2 bases and J lost 0, with 4 bases in between. In germline, CDR1 is SGHVS, CDR2 FNYEAQ. DNA for the CDR3: TGTGCCAGCAGCTTACTACCGAACACCGGGGAGCTGTTTTTT. This sequence encodes CASSLLPNTGELFF.

The CDR3, as DNA: TGTGCCAGCAGTTTTTTCAGAGGGGGCTTCTATGGCTACACCTTC. This codes for CASSFFRGGFYGYTF. The chain employs TRBV6-7 and TRBJ1-2; 7 positions agree with TRBD1. TRBV6-7 is noted as an ORF with a role that remains uncertain. V was clipped by 4 bases and J by 4 bases; unmatched bases: 9. This CDR3 contains 15 residues.

The rearrangement joins TRBV29-1 to TRBJ2-2; D is ambiguous. Germline assignment: CDR1 SQVTM and CDR2 ANQGSEA. The V end was cut by 6 bases, the J end by 6 bases, with 11 bases between. This CDR3 is built from 12 residues. The CDR3 loop is CSVLPRAGELFF. CDR3 DNA sequence: TGCAGCGTCCTCCCCCGGGCCGGGGAGCTGTTTTTT.

V gene TRBV1 combines with J gene TRBJ1-2. TRBV1 is a recognized pseudogene. The CDR3 is 12 residues long. CDR3 sequence (DNA): TGCACCAGCAGCCGGAAGGTGGATGGCTACACCTTC. This encodes CTSSRKVDGYTF.

This clone was found once. The DNA for the CDR3 is TGTGCCAGCAGCGTAGGACTAGCGGTGGCCTACGAGCAGTACTTC. This codes for CASSVGLAVAYEQYF. J is TRBJ2-7 and V is TRBV9; 9 bases align to TRBD2. Germline V CDR1 and CDR2: SGDLS, YYNGEE. This CDR3 has 15 residues. V dropped 0 bases and J dropped 2; count of bases not matched to a gene: 3. Looking up the rest from reference TRBV9 and TRBJ2-7 gives the full variable domain: DSGVTQTPKHLITATGQRVTLRCSPRSGDLSVYWYQQSLDQGLQFLIQYYNGEERAKGNILERFSAQQFPDLHSELNLSSLELGDSALYFCASSVGLAVAYEQYFGPGTRLTVT.

This clone occurred once. This sample includes further DNA sequences coding for the same CDR3. The chain combines TRBV10-3 with TRBJ2-7; D unclear. This CDR3 comprises 13 residues. Germline CDR1 ENHRY, CDR2 SYGVKD. V lost 0 bases and J lost 3, with 6 bases in between. This chain's CDR3 is CAISESGSYEQYF. The CDR3 bases are TGTGCCATCAGTGAGTCGGGCAGCTACGAGCAGTACTTC.

This clone was found once. This chain uses TRBV6-6 with TRBJ1-2; D might be TRBD1 (5 bases). V gave up 2 bases and J gave up 5 bases, with 9 bases separating them. Germline CDR1 and CDR2: MNHNY and SVGAGI (reference sequence). The CDR3 contains 13 residues. The CDR3 DNA sequence: TGTGCCAGCAGTTACGAGCAGGGTTATGGCTACACCTTC. Protein: CASSYEQGYGYTF.

The chain joins TRBV19 to TRBJ1-1; 7 bases are a match to TRBD1. The CDR3 is 14 amino acids. J was trimmed by 3 bases and V by 3 bases; bases with no gene match: 4. The germline gives CDR1 LNHDA, CDR2 SQIVND (reference sequence). CDR3: CASSINRGDTEAFF. The CDR3 DNA follows: TGTGCCAGTAGTATTAACAGGGGAGACACTGAAGCTTTCTTT.

The chain employs TRBV14 and TRBJ2-7, with no clear D. Germline CDR1 SGHDN, CDR2 FVKESK. The CDR3 extends over 13 amino acids. The V end lost 0 bases, the J end lost 2 bases, and 5 bases lay between the germline ends. This CDR3 is CASSQDLPYEQYF. The CDR3 coding sequence is TGTGCCAGCAGCCAAGATCTCCCCTACGAGCAGTACTTC.

The V and J genes are TRBV5-1 and TRBJ2-5; tentatively, D is TRBD1 or TRBD2 (7 bases each). The ends were cut back, 9 bases at V and 2 bases at J, with 14 bases in the middle. CDR1 and CDR2 from the germline V gene are SGHRS and YFSETQ. This CDR3 contains 13 residues. The DNA of the CDR3 is TGCGCCACAAGACAGGGAGGGCAAGAGACCCAGTACTTC. This gives the protein CATRQGGQETQYF.

This chain uses TRBV6-1 with TRBJ2-7; D call uncertain. This CDR3 spans 13 amino acids. V lost 9 bases and J lost 0, with 12 bases in between. Per germline, CDR1 MNHNS and CDR2 SASEGT. This chain's CDR3 is CASSAALSYEQYF. Written as DNA, the CDR3 is TGTGCCAGTTCCGCAGCCCTCTCCTACGAGCAGTACTTC.